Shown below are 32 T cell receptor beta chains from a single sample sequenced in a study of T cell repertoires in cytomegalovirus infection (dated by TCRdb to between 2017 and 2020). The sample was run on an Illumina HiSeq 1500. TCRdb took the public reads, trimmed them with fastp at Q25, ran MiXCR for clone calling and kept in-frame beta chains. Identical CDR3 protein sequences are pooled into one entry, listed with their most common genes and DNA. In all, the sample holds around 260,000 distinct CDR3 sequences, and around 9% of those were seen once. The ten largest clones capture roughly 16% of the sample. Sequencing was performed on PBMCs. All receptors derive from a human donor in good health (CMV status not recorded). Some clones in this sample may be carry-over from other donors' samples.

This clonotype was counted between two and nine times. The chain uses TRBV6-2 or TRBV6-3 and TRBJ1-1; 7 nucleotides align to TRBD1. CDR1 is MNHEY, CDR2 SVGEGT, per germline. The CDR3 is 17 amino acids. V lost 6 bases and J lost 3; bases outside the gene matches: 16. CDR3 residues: CASSYRQGGSGYTEAFF. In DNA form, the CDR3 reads TGTGCCAGCAGCTACCGACAGGGAGGGAGTGGGTACACTGAAGCTTTCTTT.

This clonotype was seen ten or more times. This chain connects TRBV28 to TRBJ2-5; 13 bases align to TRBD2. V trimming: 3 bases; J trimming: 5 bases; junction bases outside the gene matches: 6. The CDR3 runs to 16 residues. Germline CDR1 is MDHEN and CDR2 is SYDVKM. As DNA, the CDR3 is TGTGCCAGCAGTTTCGGACTAGCGGGAGTTGGTGAGACCCAGTACTTC. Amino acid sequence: CASSFGLAGVGETQYF.

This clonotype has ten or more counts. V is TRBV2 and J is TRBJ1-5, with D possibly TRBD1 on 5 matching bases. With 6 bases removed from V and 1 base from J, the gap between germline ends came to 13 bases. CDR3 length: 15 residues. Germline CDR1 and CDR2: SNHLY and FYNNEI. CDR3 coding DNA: TGTGCCAGCAGGGGGGGGTTGGAGAGCAATCAGCCCCAGCATTTT. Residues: CASRGGLESNQPQHF.

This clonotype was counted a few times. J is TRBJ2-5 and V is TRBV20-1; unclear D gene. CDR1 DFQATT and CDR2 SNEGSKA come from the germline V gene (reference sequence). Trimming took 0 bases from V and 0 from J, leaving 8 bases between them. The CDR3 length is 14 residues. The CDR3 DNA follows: TGCAGTGCTAGAGAACCAGCGTACCAAGAGACCCAGTACTTC. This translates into CSAREPAYQETQYF.

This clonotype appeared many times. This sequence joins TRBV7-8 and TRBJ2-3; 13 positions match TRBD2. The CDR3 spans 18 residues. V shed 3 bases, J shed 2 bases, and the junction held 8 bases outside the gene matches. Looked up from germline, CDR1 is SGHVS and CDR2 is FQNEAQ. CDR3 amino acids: CASSFPGTSGEFTDTQYF. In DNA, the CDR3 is TGTGCCAGCAGCTTCCCCGGGACTAGCGGGGAATTCACAGATACGCAGTATTTT. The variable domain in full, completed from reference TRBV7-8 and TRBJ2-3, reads GAGVSQSPRYKVAKRGQDVALRCDPISGHVSLFWYQQALGQGPEFLTYFQNEAQLDKSGLPSDRFFAERPEGSVSTLKIQRTQQEDSAVYLCASSFPGTSGEFTDTQYFGPGTRLTVL.

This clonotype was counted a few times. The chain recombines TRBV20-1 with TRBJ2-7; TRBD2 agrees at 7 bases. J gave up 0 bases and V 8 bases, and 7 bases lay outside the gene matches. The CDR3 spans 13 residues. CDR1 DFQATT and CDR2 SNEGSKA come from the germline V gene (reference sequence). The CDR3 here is CSKRSGVSYEQYF. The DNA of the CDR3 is TGCAGTAAGAGGAGCGGGGTCTCCTACGAGCAGTACTTC.

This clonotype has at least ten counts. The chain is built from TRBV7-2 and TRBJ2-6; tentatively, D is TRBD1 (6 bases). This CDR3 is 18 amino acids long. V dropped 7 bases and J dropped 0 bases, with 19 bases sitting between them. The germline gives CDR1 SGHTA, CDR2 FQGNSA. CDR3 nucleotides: TGTGCCAGCACCAGTGTGGGGACAAGGGCCTCTGGGGCCAACGTCCTGACTTTC. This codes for CASTSVGTRASGANVLTF.

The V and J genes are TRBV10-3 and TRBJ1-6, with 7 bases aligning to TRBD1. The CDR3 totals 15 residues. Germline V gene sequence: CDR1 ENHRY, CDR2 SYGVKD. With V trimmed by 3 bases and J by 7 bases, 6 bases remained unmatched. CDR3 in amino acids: CAISELEGANSPLHF. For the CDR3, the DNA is TGTGCCATCAGTGAATTGGAGGGGGCGAATTCACCCCTCCACTTT.

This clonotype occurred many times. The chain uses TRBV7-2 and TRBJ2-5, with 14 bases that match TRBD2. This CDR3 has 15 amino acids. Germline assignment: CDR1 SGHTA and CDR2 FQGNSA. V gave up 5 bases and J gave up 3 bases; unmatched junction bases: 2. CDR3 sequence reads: CASSKGLAGEETQYF. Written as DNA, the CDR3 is TGTGCCAGCAGCAAGGGACTAGCGGGAGAAGAGACCCAGTACTTC.

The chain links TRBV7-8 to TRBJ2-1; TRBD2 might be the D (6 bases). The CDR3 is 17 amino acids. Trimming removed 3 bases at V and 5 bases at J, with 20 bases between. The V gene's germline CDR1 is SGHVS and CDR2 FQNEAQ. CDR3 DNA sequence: TGTGCCAGCAGCTTCCCGGCGGGAAGGGGAAAAGACAATGAGCAGTTCTTC. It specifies CASSFPAGRGKDNEQFF.

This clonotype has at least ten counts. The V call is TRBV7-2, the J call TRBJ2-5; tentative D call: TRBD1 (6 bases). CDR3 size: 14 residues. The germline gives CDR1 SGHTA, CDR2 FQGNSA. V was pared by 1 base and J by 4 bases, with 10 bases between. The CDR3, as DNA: TGTGCCAGCAGCTTAGGTCCAGGGGTAGAGACCCAGTACTTC. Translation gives CASSLGPGVETQYF.

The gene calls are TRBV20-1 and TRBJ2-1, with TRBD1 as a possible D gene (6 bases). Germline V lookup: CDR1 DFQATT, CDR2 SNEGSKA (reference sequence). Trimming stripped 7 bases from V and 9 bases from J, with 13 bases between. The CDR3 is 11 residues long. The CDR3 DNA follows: TGCAGTGTACCAGGGGTGGGTGAGCAGTTCTTC. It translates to CSVPGVGEQFF.

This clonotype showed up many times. Written as DNA, the CDR3 is TGTGCCAGCAGCCGTCAAGGAGGATCTAATTCACCCCTCCACTTT. Its protein is CASSRQGGSNSPLHF. The rearrangement uses TRBV6-6 and TRBJ1-6; D remains ambiguous. Germline V gives CDR1 MNHNY, CDR2 SVGAGI (reference sequence). This CDR3 spans 15 amino acids. The V gene lost 6 bases and the J gene lost 6 bases, with 15 bases spanning the gap.

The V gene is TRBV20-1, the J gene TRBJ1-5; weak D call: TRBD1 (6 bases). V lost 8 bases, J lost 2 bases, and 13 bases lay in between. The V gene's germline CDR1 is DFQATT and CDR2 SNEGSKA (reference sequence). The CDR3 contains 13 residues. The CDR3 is CSLQGVGNQPQHF. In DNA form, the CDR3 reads TGCAGTTTACAGGGTGTGGGCAATCAGCCCCAGCATTTT.

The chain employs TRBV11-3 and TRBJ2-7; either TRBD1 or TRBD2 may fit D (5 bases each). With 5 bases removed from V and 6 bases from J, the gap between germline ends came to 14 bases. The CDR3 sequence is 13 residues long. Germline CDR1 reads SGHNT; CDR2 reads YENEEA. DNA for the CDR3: TGTGCCAGCAGCCCAGACGGGACGTCCGAGCAGTACTTC. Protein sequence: CASSPDGTSEQYF.

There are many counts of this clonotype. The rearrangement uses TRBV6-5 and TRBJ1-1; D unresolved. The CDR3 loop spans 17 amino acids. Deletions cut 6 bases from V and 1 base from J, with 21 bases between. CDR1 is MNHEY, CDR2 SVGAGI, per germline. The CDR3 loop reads CASSSRRSGSWNTEAFF. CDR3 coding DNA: TGTGCCAGCAGCTCCAGGCGATCAGGTTCGTGGAACACTGAAGCTTTCTTT.

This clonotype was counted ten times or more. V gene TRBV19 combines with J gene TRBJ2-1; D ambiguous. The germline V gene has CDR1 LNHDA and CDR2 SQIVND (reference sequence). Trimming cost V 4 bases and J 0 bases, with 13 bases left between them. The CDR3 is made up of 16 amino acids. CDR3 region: CASSTDGLSSYNEQFF. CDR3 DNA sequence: TGTGCCAGTAGTACAGACGGTCTTAGCTCCTACAATGAGCAGTTCTTC. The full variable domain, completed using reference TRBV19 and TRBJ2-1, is DGGITQSPKYLFRKEGQNVTLSCEQNLNHDAMYWYRQDPGQGLRLIYYSQIVNDFQKGDIAEGYSVSREKKESFPLTVTSAQKNPTAFYLCASSTDGLSSYNEQFFGPGTRLTVL.

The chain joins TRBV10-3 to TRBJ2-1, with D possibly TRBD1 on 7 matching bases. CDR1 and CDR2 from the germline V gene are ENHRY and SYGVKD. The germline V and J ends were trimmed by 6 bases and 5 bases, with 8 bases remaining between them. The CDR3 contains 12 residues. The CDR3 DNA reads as TGTGCCATCAGCAGGGGGGACAATGAGCAGTTCTTC. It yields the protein CAISRGDNEQFF.

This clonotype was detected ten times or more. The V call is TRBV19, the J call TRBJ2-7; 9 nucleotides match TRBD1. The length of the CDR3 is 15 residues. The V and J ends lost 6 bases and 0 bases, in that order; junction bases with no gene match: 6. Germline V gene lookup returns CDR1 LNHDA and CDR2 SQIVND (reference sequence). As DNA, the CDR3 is TGTGCCAGTAGCTCCGGGACAGGGTACTCCTACGAGCAGTACTTC. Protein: CASSSGTGYSYEQYF.

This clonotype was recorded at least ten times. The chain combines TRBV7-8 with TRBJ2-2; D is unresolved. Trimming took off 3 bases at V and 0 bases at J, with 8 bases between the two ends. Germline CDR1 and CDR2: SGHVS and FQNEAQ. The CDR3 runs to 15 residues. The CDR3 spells CASSLAIANTGELFF. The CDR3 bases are TGTGCCAGCAGCTTGGCAATCGCGAACACCGGGGAGCTGTTTTTT.

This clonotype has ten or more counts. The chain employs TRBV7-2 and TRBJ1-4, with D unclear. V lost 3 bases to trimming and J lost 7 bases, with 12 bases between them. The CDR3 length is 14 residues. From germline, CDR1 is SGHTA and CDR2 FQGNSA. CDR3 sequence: CASSFNGSPEKLFF. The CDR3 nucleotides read TGTGCCAGCAGCTTCAATGGCTCCCCTGAAAAACTGTTTTTT.

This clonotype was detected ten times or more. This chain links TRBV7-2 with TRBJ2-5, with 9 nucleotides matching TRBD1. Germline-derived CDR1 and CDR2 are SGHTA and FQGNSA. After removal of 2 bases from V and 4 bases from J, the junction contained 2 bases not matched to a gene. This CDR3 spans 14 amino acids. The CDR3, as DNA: TGTGCCAGCAGCTTATCGGGACAGGGAGAGACCCAGTACTTC. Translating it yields CASSLSGQGETQYF.

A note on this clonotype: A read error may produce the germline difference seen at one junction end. Here the CDR3 DNA reads TGTGCCAGCAGCTTTAGCGGGGTAGAGGACTTC. Residues: CASSFSGVEDF. V usage is TRBV5-8 and J usage is TRBJ2-5, with 8 nucleotides matching TRBD2. Germline values: CDR1 SGHTS, CDR2 YDEGEE. The CDR3 contains 11 residues.

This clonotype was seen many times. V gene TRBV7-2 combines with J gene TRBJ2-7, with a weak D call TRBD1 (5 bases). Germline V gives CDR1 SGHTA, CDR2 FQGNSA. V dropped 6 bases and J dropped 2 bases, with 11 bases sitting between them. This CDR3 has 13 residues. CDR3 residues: CASRQQVAYEQYF. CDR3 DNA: TGTGCCAGCAGACAACAGGTAGCCTACGAGCAGTACTTC. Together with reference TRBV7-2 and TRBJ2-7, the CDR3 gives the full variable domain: GAGVSQSPSNKVTEKGKDVELRCDPISGHTALYWYRQSLGQGLEFLIYFQGNSAPDKSGLPSDRFSAERTGGSVSTLTIQRTQQEDSAVYLCASRQQVAYEQYFGPGTRLTVT.

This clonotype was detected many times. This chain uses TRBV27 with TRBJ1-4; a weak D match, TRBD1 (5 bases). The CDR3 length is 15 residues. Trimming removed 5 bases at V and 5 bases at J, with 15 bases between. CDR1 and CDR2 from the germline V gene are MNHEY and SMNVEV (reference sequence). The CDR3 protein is CASSRGGRGNEKLFF. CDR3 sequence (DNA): TGTGCCAGCAGTAGGGGCGGACGGGGGAATGAAAAACTGTTTTTT.

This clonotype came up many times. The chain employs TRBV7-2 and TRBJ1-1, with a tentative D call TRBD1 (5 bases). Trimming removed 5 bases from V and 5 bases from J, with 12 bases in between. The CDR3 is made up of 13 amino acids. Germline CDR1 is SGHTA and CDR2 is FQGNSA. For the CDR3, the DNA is TGTGCCAGCAGCCAGACAGAGGGGACTGAAGCTTTCTTT. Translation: CASSQTEGTEAFF.

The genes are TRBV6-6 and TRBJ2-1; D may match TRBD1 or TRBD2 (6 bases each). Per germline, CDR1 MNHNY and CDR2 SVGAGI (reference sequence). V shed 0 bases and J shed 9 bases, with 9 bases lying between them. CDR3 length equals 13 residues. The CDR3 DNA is TGTGCCAGCAGTTACTCGGGGGGCGGTGAGCAGTTCTTC. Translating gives CASSYSGGGEQFF.

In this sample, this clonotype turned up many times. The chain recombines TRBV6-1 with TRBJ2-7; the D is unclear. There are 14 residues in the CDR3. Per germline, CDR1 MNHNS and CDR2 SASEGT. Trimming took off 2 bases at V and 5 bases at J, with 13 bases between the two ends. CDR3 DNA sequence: TGTGCCAGCAGTGAACCCAACGTTCTTAACGAGCAGTACTTC. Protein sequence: CASSEPNVLNEQYF.

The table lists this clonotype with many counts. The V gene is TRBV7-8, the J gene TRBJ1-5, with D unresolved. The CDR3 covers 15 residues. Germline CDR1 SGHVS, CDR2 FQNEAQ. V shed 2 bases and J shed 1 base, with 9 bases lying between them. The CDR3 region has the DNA TGTGCCAGCAGCTTAAGGTGGCAAAGCAATCAGCCCCAGCATTTT. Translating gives CASSLRWQSNQPQHF. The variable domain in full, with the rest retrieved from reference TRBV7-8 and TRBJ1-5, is GAGVSQSPRYKVAKRGQDVALRCDPISGHVSLFWYQQALGQGPEFLTYFQNEAQLDKSGLPSDRFFAERPEGSVSTLKIQRTQQEDSAVYLCASSLRWQSNQPQHFGDGTRLSIL.

The CDR3 DNA reads TGTGCCAGCAGGACAGGGGGCGCCGGTTATGGCTACACCTTC. Translating gives CASRTGGAGYGYTF. The chain has TRBV12-3 or TRBV12-4 and TRBJ1-2; the match to TRBD1 covers 10 bases. After removal of 6 bases from V and 5 bases from J, the junction contained 6 bases not matched to a gene. The CDR3 is 14 residues long.

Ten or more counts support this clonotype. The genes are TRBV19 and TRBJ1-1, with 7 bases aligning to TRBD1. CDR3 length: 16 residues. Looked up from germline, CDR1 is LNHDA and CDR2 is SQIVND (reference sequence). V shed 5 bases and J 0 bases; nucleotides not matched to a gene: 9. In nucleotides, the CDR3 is TGTGCCAGTAGTGACGGGACAGATTACGTGAACACTGAAGCTTTCTTT. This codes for CASSDGTDYVNTEAFF. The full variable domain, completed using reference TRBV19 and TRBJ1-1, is DGGITQSPKYLFRKEGQNVTLSCEQNLNHDAMYWYRQDPGQGLRLIYYSQIVNDFQKGDIAEGYSVSREKKESFPLTVTSAQKNPTAFYLCASSDGTDYVNTEAFFGQGTRLTVV.

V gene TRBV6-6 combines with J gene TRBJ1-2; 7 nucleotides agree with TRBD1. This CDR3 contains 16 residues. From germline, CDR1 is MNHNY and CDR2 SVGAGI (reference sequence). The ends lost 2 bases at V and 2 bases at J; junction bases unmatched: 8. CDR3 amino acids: CASSYRQGGSNYGYTF. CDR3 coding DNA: TGTGCCAGCAGTTACAGACAGGGAGGGAGCAACTATGGCTACACCTTC.